These T cell receptor beta chains were read from a single sample in a study of shared clonotypes between healthy human individuals. Clones were read by immunoSEQ multiplex PCR, and TCRdb kept only the in-frame ones, dropping some. The sample carries millions of clones, about 95% recorded once. The sequencing input was naive CD8+ T cells sorted from blood. The receptors originated from a man younger than 35 in good health. Each CDR3 is given with its conserved first and last residue. Fields, in order: CDR3 length, clone size, J gene, V gene, D gene, CDR3 protein, CDR3 DNA. D genes are given only for firm matches. Rows may omit the clone size; those that give it use once, few, many or a size class.

>15|.|TRBJ2-7|TRBV2|TRBD2
CASRKLAASSYEQYF
TGTGCCAGCAGGAAACTAGCGGCAAGCTCCTACGAGCAGTACTTC
>15|.|TRBJ1-1|TRBV5-1|.
CASSPGTGRYTEAFF
TGCGCCAGCAGCCCAGGGACGGGGAGGTACACTGAAGCTTTCTTT
>15|.|TRBJ2-1|TRBV5-8|.
CASSLAIGPGNEQFF
TGTGCCAGCAGCTTGGCTATTGGACCTGGGAATGAGCAGTTCTTC
>13|.|TRBJ2-7|TRBV19|TRBD1
CASRGQGVGEQYF
TGTGCCAGTAGGGGACAGGGGGTTGGGGAGCAGTACTTC
>17|.|TRBJ2-2|TRBV4-3|.
CASSQVLGDPNTGELFF
TGCGCCAGCAGCCAAGTCCTAGGGGACCCGAACACCGGGGAGCTGTTTTTT
>13|.|TRBJ2-7|TRBV15|.
CATSYSSSYEQYF
TGTGCCACCAGCTATTCATCCTCCTACGAGCAGTACTTC
>15|.|TRBJ1-1|TRBV6-5|TRBD1
CASSSLGQSVTEAFF
TGTGCCAGCAGTTCCCTGGGACAGTCTGTGACTGAAGCTTTCTTT
>15|.|TRBJ1-2|TRBV7-3|.
CASSYSGSTNYGYTF
TGTGCCAGCAGCTATTCAGGTTCCACTAACTATGGCTACACCTTC
>18|.|TRBJ2-5|TRBV30|TRBD2
CAWSPYPPASGRGETQYF
TGTGCCTGGAGTCCCTACCCCCCGGCTAGCGGGAGGGGAGAGACCCAGTACTTC
>15|once|TRBJ2-1|TRBV5-1|.
CASTFLAEGYNEQFF
TGCGCCAGCACTTTCTTAGCGGAAGGCTACAATGAGCAGTTCTTC
>14|once|TRBJ2-2|TRBV5-4|TRBD2
CASSFAGGTGELFF
TGTGCCAGCAGCTTCGCGGGAGGTACCGGGGAGCTGTTTTTT
>15|.|TRBJ1-4|TRBV6-1|.
CASTEPGHENEKLFF
TGTGCCAGCACTGAACCGGGACACGAGAATGAAAAACTGTTTTTT
>16|.|TRBJ2-3|TRBV27|TRBD2
CASSALLAGGPDTQYF
TGTGCCAGCAGTGCGTTACTAGCGGGAGGGCCAGATACGCAGTATTTT
>19|.|TRBJ2-7|TRBV7-9|.
CASSLAGPGEMLASYEQYF
TGTGCCAGCAGCTTAGCCGGCCCAGGGGAAATGTTAGCGTCCTACGAGCAGTACTTC
>16|.|TRBJ2-2|TRBV28|TRBD1
CASRPPGQLNTGELFF
TGTGCCAGCAGACCCCCGGGACAGCTGAACACCGGGGAGCTGTTTTTT
>13|once|TRBJ1-2|TRBV27|.
CATRGQGWYGYTF
TGTGCCACCCGTGGGCAGGGGTGGTATGGCTACACCTTC
>14|.|TRBJ1-2|TRBV6-5|.
CASSLMFGDDGYTF
TGTGCCAGCAGTTTAATGTTCGGGGATGATGGCTACACCTTC
>17|once|TRBJ2-7|TRBV28|TRBD1
CASSPPTGTGPSYEQYF
TGTGCCAGCAGTCCACCTACCGGGACAGGGCCTTCCTACGAGCAGTACTTC
>15|.|TRBJ2-7|TRBV27|TRBD2
CASTTWEGGRPEQYF
TGTGCCAGCACCACCTGGGAGGGAGGGCGCCCCGAGCAGTACTTC
>12|.|TRBJ1-1|TRBV7-9|.
CASSLMGTEAFF
TGTGCCAGCAGCTTAATGGGCACTGAAGCTTTCTTT
>15|.|TRBJ2-1|TRBV7-7|.
CASSPRFSPGDEQFF
TGTGCTAGCAGCCCCCGGTTCTCCCCCGGGGATGAGCAGTTCTTC
>14|.|TRBJ2-1|TRBV9|.
CASSVGVTYNEQFF
TGTGCCAGCAGCGTAGGGGTAACCTACAATGAGCAGTTCTTC
>13|.|TRBJ1-1|TRBV27|.
CASKLTGGSEAFF
TGTGCCAGCAAACTGACGGGGGGGAGTGAAGCTTTCTTT
>15|.|TRBJ2-7|TRBV30|.
CAWSVLAGSSYEQYF
TGTGCCTGGAGTGTACTGGCGGGAAGCTCCTACGAGCAGTACTTC
>15|.|TRBJ1-2|TRBV19|TRBD1
CASSESRRGHYGYTF
TGTGCCAGTAGTGAGAGCCGCAGGGGGCACTATGGCTACACCTTC
>14|.|TRBJ2-1|TRBV6-5|TRBD2
CASSYYLAGTEQFF
TGTGCCAGCAGTTACTATCTAGCGGGAACCGAGCAGTTCTTC
>14|.|TRBJ2-7|TRBV7-8|TRBD2
CASSWTSEPYEQYF
TGTGCCAGCAGCTGGACTAGCGAACCCTACGAGCAGTACTTC
>15|.|TRBJ2-3|TRBV7-9|.
CASSLRGLGTDTQYF
TGTGCCAGCAGCTTACGGGGGCTGGGCACAGATACGCAGTATTTT
>16|.|TRBJ1-5|TRBV28|TRBD1
CASSLSTGGYNQPQHF
TGTGCCAGCAGTTTATCTACAGGGGGTTACAATCAGCCCCAGCATTTT
>12|.|TRBJ2-2|TRBV2|.
CASSGYLGELFF
TGTGCCAGCAGTGGTTATCTGGGGGAGCTGTTTTTT
>15|.|TRBJ2-1|TRBV5-6|TRBD2
CASSLGLAGGGEQFF
TGTGCCAGCAGCTTGGGACTAGCGGGAGGGGGTGAGCAGTTCTTC
>17|.|TRBJ1-4|TRBV27|.
CASSPRSLRDPKEKLFF
TGTGCCAGCTCCCCCCGGAGTCTACGAGACCCAAAAGAAAAACTGTTTTTT
>14|.|TRBJ2-7|TRBV10-3|.
CATGLQGSSYEQYF
TGTGCCACAGGGTTACAGGGAAGCTCCTACGAGCAGTACTTC
>13|once|TRBJ1-3|TRBV4-1|.
CASSPEDGNTIYF
TGCGCCAGCAGCCCCGAGGATGGAAACACCATATATTTT
>14|.|TRBJ2-7|TRBV28|.
CASSLGASSYEQYF
TGTGCCAGCAGTTTGGGGGCTAGCTCCTACGAGCAGTACTTC
>15|once|TRBJ2-7|TRBV7-6|TRBD2
CASSLVASGSSEQYF
TGTGCCAGCAGCTTAGTGGCTAGCGGGTCCAGCGAGCAGTACTTC
>15|once|TRBJ2-2|TRBV19|TRBD2
CASSRGLAGIGELFF
TGTGCCAGTAGTAGGGGACTAGCGGGTATCGGGGAGCTGTTTTTT
>13|.|TRBJ2-1|TRBV29-1|TRBD2
CSVAGLVGIEQFF
TGCAGCGTTGCGGGACTAGTCGGTATTGAGCAGTTCTTC
>16|.|TRBJ2-1|TRBV5-1|TRBD2
CASSLTSASSYNEQFF
TGCGCCAGCAGCTTAACTAGCGCTAGCTCCTACAATGAGCAGTTCTTC
>12|.|TRBJ2-3|TRBV5-6|.
CASSPQGGTQYF
TGTGCCAGCAGTCCACAGGGAGGGACGCAGTATTTT
>10|.|TRBJ2-1|TRBV29-1|.
CTLGGTEQFF
TGCACCCTCGGGGGGACAGAGCAGTTCTTC
>14|.|TRBJ2-2|TRBV10-1|.
CASSATGWSGELFF
TGCGCCAGCAGCGCCACAGGGTGGAGCGGGGAGCTGTTTTTT